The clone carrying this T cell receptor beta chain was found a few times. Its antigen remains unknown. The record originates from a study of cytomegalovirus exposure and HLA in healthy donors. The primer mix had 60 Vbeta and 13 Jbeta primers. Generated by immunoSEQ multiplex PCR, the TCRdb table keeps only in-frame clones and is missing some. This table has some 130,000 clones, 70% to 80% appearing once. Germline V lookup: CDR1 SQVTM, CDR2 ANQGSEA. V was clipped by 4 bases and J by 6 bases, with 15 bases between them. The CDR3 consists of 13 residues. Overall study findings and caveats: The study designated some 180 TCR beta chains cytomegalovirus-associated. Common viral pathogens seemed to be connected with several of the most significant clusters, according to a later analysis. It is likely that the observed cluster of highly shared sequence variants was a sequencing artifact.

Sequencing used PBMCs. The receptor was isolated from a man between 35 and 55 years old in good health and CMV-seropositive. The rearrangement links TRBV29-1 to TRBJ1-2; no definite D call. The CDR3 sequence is CSVARGYRDGYTF. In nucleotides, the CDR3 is TGCAGCGTTGCCCGAGGGTATAGGGATGGCTACACCTTC.